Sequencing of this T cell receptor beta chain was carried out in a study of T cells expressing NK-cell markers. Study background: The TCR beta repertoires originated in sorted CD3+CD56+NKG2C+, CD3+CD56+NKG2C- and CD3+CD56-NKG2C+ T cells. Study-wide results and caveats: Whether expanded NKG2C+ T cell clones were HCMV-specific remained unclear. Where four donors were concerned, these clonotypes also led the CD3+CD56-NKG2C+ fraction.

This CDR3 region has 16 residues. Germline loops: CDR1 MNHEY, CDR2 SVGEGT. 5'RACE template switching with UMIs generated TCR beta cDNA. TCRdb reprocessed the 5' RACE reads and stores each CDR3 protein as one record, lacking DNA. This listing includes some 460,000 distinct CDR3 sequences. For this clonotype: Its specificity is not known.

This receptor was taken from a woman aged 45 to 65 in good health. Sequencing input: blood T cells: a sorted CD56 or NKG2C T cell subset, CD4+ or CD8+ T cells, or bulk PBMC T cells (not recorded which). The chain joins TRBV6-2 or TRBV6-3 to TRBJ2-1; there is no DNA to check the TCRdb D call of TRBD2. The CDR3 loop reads CATRPPGLAGHNEQFF.